Listed below are T cell receptor beta chains from one sample, sequenced in a study of OX40 agonist ivuxolimab in advanced cancers. Sequenced by immunoSEQ multiplex PCR; TCRdb stores in-frame clones only, minus some. The table records roughly 120,000 clones, 85% to 95% of them present only once. Sequenced material: CD4+ or CD8+ T cells sorted from blood, taken in a trial of the OX40 agonist ivuxolimab. These receptors all stem from an adult with an advanced solid tumor such as melanoma, head and neck, liver or kidney cancer. CDR3s include the opening cysteine and the closing phenylalanine or tryptophan. Fields, in order: clone size, V gene, D gene, J gene, CDR3 protein, CDR3 DNA. D genes are given only for firm matches. Some rows have no size entry. The others give once, few or many, or a class for an expanded clone.

once	TRBV2	NA	TRBJ2-1	CASNDGAQAYNEQFF	TGTGCCAGCAACGATGGCGCCCAGGCTTACAATGAGCAGTTCTTC
NA	TRBV28	NA	TRBJ2-4	CASAAEGSLAKNIQYF	TGTGCCAGCGCAGCGGAGGGGTCACTAGCCAAAAACATTCAGTACTTC
NA	TRBV6-1	NA	TRBJ2-1	CATRGTVTYNEQFF	TGTGCCACCAGGGGGACTGTCACCTACAATGAGCAGTTCTTC
NA	TRBV25-1	TRBD1	TRBJ2-2	CASSTGTHTGELFF	TGTGCCAGCTCGACAGGGACACACACCGGGGAGCTGTTTTTT
NA	TRBV27	NA	TRBJ2-7	CASSSPHEQYF	TGTGCCAGCAGCTCCCCACACGAGCAGTACTTC
NA	TRBV5-1	TRBD1	TRBJ1-6	CASRDRDNSPLHF	TGCGCCAGCCGGGACAGAGATAATTCACCCCTCCACTTT
once	TRBV5-1	NA	TRBJ2-1	CASSPGLTYNEQFF	TGCGCCAGCAGCCCCGGGCTGACCTACAATGAGCAGTTCTTC
NA	TRBV6-1	TRBD2	TRBJ2-7	CASSDYSGSSYEQYF	TGTGCCAGCAGTGATTATAGCGGGAGCTCCTACGAGCAGTACTTC
few	TRBV5-1	TRBD2	TRBJ2-3	CASSTSLAGTDTQYF	TGCGCCAGCAGCACCTCACTAGCGGGAACAGATACGCAGTATTTT
NA	TRBV19	NA	TRBJ2-3	CASRLSADGDTQYF	TGTGCCAGTAGACTTTCCGCGGATGGAGATACGCAGTATTTT
NA	TRBV6-5	NA	TRBJ1-2	CASSLATSYGYTF	TGTGCCAGCAGTTTAGCCACGAGCTATGGCTACACCTTC
NA	TRBV25-1	NA	TRBJ1-3	CASSDPTFSGNTIYF	TGTGCCAGCAGTGACCCGACCTTCTCTGGAAACACCATATATTTT
NA	TRBV7-9	TRBD2	TRBJ2-7	CASSPPGTSGNEQYF	TGTGCCAGCAGCCCGCCCGGGACTAGCGGGAACGAGCAGTACTTC
NA	TRBV15	NA	TRBJ2-5	CATSPQGGFMVETQYF	TGTGCCACCAGCCCGCAGGGGGGGTTTATGGTAGAGACCCAGTACTTC
once	TRBV5-6	NA	TRBJ2-3	CASSPKEGGQDTQYF	TGTGCCAGCAGCCCCAAGGAAGGTGGACAAGATACGCAGTATTTT
NA	TRBV21-1	NA	TRBJ1-5	CASSNDRGRSCNQPQHF	TGTGCCAGCAGCAACGACAGGGGGCGATCTTGCAATCAGCCCCAGCATTTT
once	TRBV7-3	NA	TRBJ2-2	CASSLTRGGELFF	TGTGCCAGCAGCTTAACGCGGGGAGGGGAGCTGTTTTTT
NA	TRBV19	NA	TRBJ1-4	CASTGQADFKKLFF	TGTGCCAGTACTGGCCAGGCCGACTTTAAAAAACTGTTTTTT
NA	TRBV19	TRBD1	TRBJ1-1	CASSIQGAITEAFF	TGTGCCAGTAGTATCCAGGGGGCGATTACTGAAGCTTTCTTT
NA	TRBV18	TRBD1	TRBJ1-5	CASSGTGDNQPQHF	TGTGCCAGCTCCGGGACAGGGGACAATCAGCCCCAGCATTTT
NA	TRBV7-2	NA	TRBJ1-1	CASSWGGDSSAFF	TGTGCCAGCAGCTGGGGGGGAGACAGCTCGGCTTTCTTT
NA	TRBV25-1	NA	TRBJ2-2	CASHNTGELFF	TGTGCCAGCCACAACACCGGGGAGTTGTTTTTT
NA	TRBV7-9	TRBD1	TRBJ1-1	CASSSLQGAYTEAFF	TGTGCCAGCAGCTCGCTACAGGGGGCTTACACTGAAGCTTTCTTT
NA	TRBV7-2	NA	TRBJ1-4	CASSLPATRATNEKLFF	TGTGCCAGCAGCTTACCCGCGACGCGTGCAACTAATGAAAAACTGTTTTTT
NA	TRBV4-1	NA	TRBJ1-3	CASSQEGRTSGNTIYF	TGCGCCAGCAGCCAAGAAGGCAGGACCTCTGGAAACACCATATATTTT
NA	TRBV7-9	TRBD2	TRBJ2-1	CASSFSGSIDNEQFF	TGTGCCAGCAGCTTTAGCGGGAGCATTGACAATGAGCAGTTCTTC
NA	TRBV9	TRBD1	TRBJ1-5	CASSVGQGPQPQHF	TGTGCCAGCAGCGTAGGACAGGGACCTCAGCCCCAGCATTTT
once	TRBV6-4	NA	TRBJ2-3	CASSDSSRITDTQYF	TGTGCCAGCAGTGACTCCTCTAGAATCACAGATACGCAGTATTTT
NA	TRBV19	NA	TRBJ1-5	CASKNGASNQPQHF	TGTGCCAGTAAGAACGGGGCGAGCAATCAGCCCCAGCATTTT
NA	TRBV5-6	TRBD1	TRBJ1-1	CASSPLSWTGGRNTEAFF	TGTGCCAGCAGCCCCTTATCGTGGACAGGGGGCCGAAACACTGAAGCTTTCTTT
NA	TRBV6-5	NA	TRBJ1-2	CASSYRITGYGYTF	TGTGCCAGCAGTTACAGGATAACTGGCTATGGCTACACCTTC
once	TRBV7-2	NA	TRBJ2-5	CASSLGLGKETQYF	TGTGCCAGCAGCTTAGGCCTCGGGAAAGAGACCCAGTACTTC
NA	TRBV28	NA	TRBJ1-2	CASSLGSLNYGYTF	TGTGCCAGCAGTTTAGGGAGTCTAAACTATGGCTACACCTTC
few	TRBV19	NA	TRBJ1-4	CASRGPGTIPGKLFF	TGTGCCAGTAGGGGACCCGGGACAATACCTGGAAAACTGTTTTTT
NA	TRBV7-2	NA	TRBJ1-1	CASSSSGKATEAFF	TGTGCCAGCAGCTCGTCAGGGAAAGCGACTGAAGCTTTCTTT
few	TRBV7-9	NA	TRBJ1-5	CASSLAGSSNQPQHF	TGTGCCAGCAGCTTAGCAGGCTCTAGCAATCAGCCCCAGCATTTT
NA	TRBV2	TRBD1	TRBJ1-2	CASSGTGNYGYTF	TGTGCCAGCAGCGGGACAGGGAACTATGGCTACACCTTC
NA	TRBV28	TRBD1	TRBJ1-4	CASSTTGGVEKLFF	TGTGCCAGCAGTACAACAGGGGGCGTTGAAAAACTGTTTTTT
NA	TRBV4-2	NA	TRBJ1-1	CASSQRTRQAFF	TGTGCCAGCAGCCAGAGGACGCGGCAAGCTTTCTTT
NA	TRBV28	NA	TRBJ2-7	CASSALLPEGRDEQYF	TGTGCCAGCAGTGCCCTCCTTCCCGAGGGGCGGGACGAGCAGTACTTC
NA	TRBV18	NA	TRBJ2-1	CASSPPQWGSYNEQFF	TGTGCCAGCTCACCACCGCAGTGGGGGTCCTACAATGAGCAGTTCTTC
NA	TRBV5-1	TRBD1	TRBJ2-4	CASSPQGAENIQYF	TGCGCCAGCAGCCCGCAGGGGGCTGAAAACATTCAGTACTTC
NA	TRBV28	TRBD1	TRBJ1-2	CASSPGTPGQGGGYTF	TGTGCCAGCAGTCCGGGAACGCCCGGACAGGGTGGTGGCTACACCTTC
NA	TRBV15	NA	TRBJ2-7	CATSRGVDYEQYF	TGTGCCACCAGCAGAGGGGTAGATTACGAGCAGTACTTC
once	TRBV5-1	TRBD1	TRBJ1-4	CASCSGTGGEKLFF	TGCGCCAGCTGCTCCGGGACAGGGGGTGAAAAACTGTTTTTT
once	TRBV10-3	NA	TRBJ1-2	CAISAPLGLVSYGYTF	TGTGCCATCAGTGCCCCACTGGGGTTGGTTAGCTATGGCTACACCTTC
NA	TRBV7-8	NA	TRBJ1-2	CASSADRTNYGYTF	TGTGCCAGCAGCGCGGACAGAACTAACTATGGCTACACCTTC
NA	TRBV2	NA	TRBJ1-6	CARGLGAASPLHF	TGTGCCAGAGGTTTGGGGGCAGCCTCACCCCTCCACTTT
NA	TRBV10-3	TRBD2	TRBJ2-7	CAISESSGRPSSYEQYF	TGTGCCATCAGTGAATCCAGCGGGAGGCCCAGCTCCTACGAGCAGTACTTC
NA	TRBV11-3	NA	TRBJ1-6	CASSGRDSPLHF	TGTGCCAGCAGCGGCAGGGATTCACCCCTCCACTTT
NA	TRBV2	TRBD1	TRBJ1-5	CASTGTGGAQPQHF	TGTGCCAGCACCGGGACAGGGGGCGCGCAGCCCCAGCATTTT
NA	TRBV7-2	NA	TRBJ2-7	CASGRTLYEQYF	TGTGCCAGCGGCCGAACCTTATACGAGCAGTACTTC
NA	TRBV25-1	TRBD1	TRBJ1-1	CASSGPGQSMNTEAFF	TGTGCCAGCAGTGGACCGGGACAGTCGATGAACACTGAAGCTTTCTTT
NA	TRBV5-4	TRBD1	TRBJ2-3	CASSSGQAPDTQYF	TGTGCCAGCAGCTCCGGACAGGCCCCAGATACGCAGTATTTT
NA	TRBV7-9	TRBD2	TRBJ2-7	CASSPLAGAPYF	TGTGCCAGCAGCCCATTAGCGGGAGCCCCGTACTTC